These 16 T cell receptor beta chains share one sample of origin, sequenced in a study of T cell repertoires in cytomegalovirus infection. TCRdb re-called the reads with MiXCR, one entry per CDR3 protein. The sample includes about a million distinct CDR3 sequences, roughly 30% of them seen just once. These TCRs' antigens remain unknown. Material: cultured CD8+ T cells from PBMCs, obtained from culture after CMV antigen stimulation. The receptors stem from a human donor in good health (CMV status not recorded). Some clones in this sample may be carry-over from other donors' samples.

CDR3 region: CSVTGTGGNEQFF. Written as DNA, the CDR3 is TGCAGCGTAACTGGGACAGGGGGCAATGAGCAGTTCTTC. The V gene is TRBV29-1, the J gene TRBJ2-1, with 11 nucleotides matching TRBD1. Germline CDR1 reads SQVTM; CDR2 reads ANQGSEA. V was pared by 6 bases and J by 6 bases, with 4 bases of the junction left unmatched. The CDR3 consists of 13 residues.

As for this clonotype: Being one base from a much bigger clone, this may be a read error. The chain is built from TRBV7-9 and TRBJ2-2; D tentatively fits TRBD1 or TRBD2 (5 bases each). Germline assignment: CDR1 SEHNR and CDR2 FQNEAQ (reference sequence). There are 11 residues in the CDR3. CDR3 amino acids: CASSLEGELLF. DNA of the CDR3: TGTGCCAGCAGCTTAGAAGGGGAGCTGTTGTTT.

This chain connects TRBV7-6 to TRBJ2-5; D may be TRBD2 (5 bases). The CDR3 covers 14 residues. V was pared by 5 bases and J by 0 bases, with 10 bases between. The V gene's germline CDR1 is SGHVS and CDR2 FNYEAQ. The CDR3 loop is CASSERGYQETQYF. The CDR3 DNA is TGTGCCAGCAGCGAACGCGGGTACCAAGAGACCCAGTACTTC.

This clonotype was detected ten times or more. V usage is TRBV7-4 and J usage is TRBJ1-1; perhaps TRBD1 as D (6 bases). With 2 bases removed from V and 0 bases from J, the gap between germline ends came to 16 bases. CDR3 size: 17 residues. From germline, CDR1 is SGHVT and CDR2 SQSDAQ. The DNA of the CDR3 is TGTGCCAGCAGCTTACCCCGGGGGAGGGACATGAACACTGAAGCTTTCTTT. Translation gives CASSLPRGRDMNTEAFF.

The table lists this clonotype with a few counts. The CDR3 DNA is TGTGCCAGCAGTCATGTGACCTTGAAGAACACTGAAGCTTTCTTT. Translating gives CASSHVTLKNTEAFF. The chain uses TRBV12-3 or TRBV12-4 and TRBJ1-1; D uncertain. Trimming left V 5 bases short and J 1 base short, with 14 bases between. The CDR3 has 15 amino acids.

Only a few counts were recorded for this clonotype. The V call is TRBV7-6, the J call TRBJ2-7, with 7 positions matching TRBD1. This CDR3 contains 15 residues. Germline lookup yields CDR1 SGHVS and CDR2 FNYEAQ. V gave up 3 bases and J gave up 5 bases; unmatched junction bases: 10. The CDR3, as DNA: TGTGCCAGCAGCTTCAACAGGGGAAACTTTGACGAGCAGTACTTC. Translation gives CASSFNRGNFDEQYF.

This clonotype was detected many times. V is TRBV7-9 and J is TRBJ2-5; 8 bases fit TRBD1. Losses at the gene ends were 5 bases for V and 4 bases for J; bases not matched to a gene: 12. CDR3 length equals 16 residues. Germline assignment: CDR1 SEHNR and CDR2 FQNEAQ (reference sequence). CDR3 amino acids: CASSTPDRVPTETQYF. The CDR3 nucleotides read TGTGCCAGCAGCACCCCGGACAGGGTCCCTACAGAGACCCAGTACTTC.

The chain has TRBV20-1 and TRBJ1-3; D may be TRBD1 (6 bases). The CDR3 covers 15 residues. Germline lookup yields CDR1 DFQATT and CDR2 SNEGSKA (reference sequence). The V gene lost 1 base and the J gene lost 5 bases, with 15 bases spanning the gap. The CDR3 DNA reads TGCAGTGCTAGAGGGTTGGGCAGGGGTAGAAACACCATATATTTT. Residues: CSARGLGRGRNTIYF.

CDR3 nucleotide sequence: TGCAGCTCTGAGAGGGACTACGACTACAATGAGCAGTTCTTC. Its translation: CSSERDYDYNEQFF. This chain uses TRBV29-1 with TRBJ2-1; 7 nucleotides agree with TRBD2. Trimming cost V 8 bases and J 3 bases; bases outside gene matches: 10. CDR3 length equals 14 residues. Germline-derived CDR1 and CDR2 are SQVTM and ANQGSEA.

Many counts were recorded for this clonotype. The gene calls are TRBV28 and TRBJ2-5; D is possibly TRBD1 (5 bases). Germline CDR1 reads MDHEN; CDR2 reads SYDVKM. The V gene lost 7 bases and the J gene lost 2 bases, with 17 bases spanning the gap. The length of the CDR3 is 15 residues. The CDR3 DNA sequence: TGTGCCAGCAACCCCATGACAGAGTGGCAAGAGACCCAGTACTTC. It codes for CASNPMTEWQETQYF.

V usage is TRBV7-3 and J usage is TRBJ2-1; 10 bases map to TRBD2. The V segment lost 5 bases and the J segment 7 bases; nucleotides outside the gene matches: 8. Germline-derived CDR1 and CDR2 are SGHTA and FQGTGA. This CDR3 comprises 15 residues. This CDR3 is CASSDGTSVWNEQFF. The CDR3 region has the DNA TGTGCCAGCAGCGACGGGACTAGCGTATGGAATGAGCAGTTCTTC.

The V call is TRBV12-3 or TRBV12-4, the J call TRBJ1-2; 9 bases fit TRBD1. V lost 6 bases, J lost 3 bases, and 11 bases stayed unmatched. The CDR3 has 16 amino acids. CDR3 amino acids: CASSPTGTGSDYGYTF. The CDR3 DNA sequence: TGTGCCAGCAGCCCTACCGGGACAGGGAGCGACTATGGCTACACCTTC.

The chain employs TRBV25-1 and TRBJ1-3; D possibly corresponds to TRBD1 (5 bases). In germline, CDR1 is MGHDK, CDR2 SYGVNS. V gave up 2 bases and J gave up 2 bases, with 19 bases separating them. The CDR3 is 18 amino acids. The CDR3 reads CASSEPRADSNAGNTIYF. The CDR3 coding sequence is TGTGCCAGCAGTGAACCGCGAGCCGACAGCAACGCTGGAAACACCATATATTTT. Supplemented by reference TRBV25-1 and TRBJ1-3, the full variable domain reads EADIYQTPRYLVIGTGKKITLECSQTMGHDKMYWYQQDPGMELHLIHYSYGVNSTEKGDLSSESTVSRIRTEHFPLTLESARPSHTSQYLCASSEPRADSNAGNTIYFGEGSWLTVV.

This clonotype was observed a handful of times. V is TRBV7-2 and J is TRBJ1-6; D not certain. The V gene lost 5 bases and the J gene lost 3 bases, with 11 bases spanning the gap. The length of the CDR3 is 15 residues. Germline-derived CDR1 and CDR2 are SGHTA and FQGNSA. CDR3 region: CASSTKTDYNSPLHF. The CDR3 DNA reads TGTGCCAGCAGCACCAAGACGGACTATAATTCACCCCTCCACTTT.

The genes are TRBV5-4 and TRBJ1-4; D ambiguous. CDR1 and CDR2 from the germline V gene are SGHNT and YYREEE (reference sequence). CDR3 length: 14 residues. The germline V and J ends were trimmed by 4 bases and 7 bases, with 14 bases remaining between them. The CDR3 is CASSPSQPTEKLFF. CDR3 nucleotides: TGTGCCAGCAGCCCGAGCCAGCCGACTGAAAAACTGTTTTTT. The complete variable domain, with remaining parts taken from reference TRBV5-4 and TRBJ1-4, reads ETGVTQSPTHLIKTRGQQVTLRCSSQSGHNTVSWYQQALGQGPQFIFQYYREEENGRGNFPPRFSGLQFPNYSSELNVNALELDDSALYLCASSPSQPTEKLFFGSGTQLSVL.

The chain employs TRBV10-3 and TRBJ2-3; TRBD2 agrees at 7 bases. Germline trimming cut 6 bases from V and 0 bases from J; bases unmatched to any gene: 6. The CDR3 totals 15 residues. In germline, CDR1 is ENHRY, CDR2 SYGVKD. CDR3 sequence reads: CAIREWRGSTDTQYF. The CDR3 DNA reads TGTGCCATCAGGGAATGGCGGGGGAGCACAGATACGCAGTATTTT.